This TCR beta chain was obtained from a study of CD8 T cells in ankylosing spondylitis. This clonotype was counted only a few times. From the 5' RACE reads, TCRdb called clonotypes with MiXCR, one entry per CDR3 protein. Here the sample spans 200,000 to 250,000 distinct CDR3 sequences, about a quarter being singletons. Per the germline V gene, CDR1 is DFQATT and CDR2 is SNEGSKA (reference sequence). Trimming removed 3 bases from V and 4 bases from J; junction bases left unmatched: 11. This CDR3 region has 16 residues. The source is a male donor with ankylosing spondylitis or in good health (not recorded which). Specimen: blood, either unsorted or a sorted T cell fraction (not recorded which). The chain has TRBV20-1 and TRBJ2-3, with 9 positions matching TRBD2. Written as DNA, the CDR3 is TGCAGTGCTAGTCGTTCGGTAGCGGGAGTCCCAGATACGCAGTATTTT. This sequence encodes CSASRSVAGVPDTQYF.